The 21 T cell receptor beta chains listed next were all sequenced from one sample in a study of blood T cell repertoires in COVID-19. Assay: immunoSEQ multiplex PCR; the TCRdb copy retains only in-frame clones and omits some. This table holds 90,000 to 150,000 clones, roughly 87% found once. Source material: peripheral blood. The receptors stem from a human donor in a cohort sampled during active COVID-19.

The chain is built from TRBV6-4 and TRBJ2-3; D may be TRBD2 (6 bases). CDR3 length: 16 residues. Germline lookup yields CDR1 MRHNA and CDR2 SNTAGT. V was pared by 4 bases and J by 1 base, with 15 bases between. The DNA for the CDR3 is TGTGCCAGCAGTGCCACCCCCGGGGGTGGCACAGATACGCAGTATTTT. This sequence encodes CASSATPGGGTDTQYF.

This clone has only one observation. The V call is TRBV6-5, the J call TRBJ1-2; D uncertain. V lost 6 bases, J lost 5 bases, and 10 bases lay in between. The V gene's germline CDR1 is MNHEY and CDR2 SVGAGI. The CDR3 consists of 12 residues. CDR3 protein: CASRRHPYGYTF. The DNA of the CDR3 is TGTGCCAGCAGAAGACACCCATATGGCTACACCTTC.

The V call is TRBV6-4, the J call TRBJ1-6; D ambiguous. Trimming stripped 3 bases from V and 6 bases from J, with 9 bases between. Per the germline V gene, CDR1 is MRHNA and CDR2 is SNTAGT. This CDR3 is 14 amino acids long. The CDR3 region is CASSEGSFNSPLHF. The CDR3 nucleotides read TGTGCCAGCAGTGAGGGCAGCTTTAATTCACCCCTCCACTTT.

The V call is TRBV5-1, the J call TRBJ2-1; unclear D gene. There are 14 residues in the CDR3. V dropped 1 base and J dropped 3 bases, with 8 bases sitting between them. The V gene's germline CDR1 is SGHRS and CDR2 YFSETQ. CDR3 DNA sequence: TGCGCCAGCAGCTTGTTGCAGGTCTACAATGAGCAGTTCTTC. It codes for CASSLLQVYNEQFF.

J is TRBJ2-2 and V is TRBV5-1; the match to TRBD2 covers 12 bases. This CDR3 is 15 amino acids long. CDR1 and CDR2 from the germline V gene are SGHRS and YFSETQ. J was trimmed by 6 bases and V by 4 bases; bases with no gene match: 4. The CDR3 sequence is CASSQTSGRAGELFF. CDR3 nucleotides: TGCGCCAGCAGCCAGACTAGCGGGAGAGCCGGGGAGCTGTTTTTT.

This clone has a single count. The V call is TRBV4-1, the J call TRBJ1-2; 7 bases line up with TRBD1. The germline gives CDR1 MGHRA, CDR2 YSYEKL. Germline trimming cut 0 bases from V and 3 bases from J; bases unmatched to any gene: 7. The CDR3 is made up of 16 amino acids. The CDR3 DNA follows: TGCGCCAGCAGCCAAGATCAGCGACAGGGTGACTATGGCTACACCTTC. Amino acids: CASSQDQRQGDYGYTF.

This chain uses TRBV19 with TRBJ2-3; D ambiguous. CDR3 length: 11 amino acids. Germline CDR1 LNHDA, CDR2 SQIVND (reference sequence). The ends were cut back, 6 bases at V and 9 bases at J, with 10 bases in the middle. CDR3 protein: CASRQQFTQYF. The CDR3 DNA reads TGTGCCAGTAGACAACAGTTCACGCAGTATTTT.

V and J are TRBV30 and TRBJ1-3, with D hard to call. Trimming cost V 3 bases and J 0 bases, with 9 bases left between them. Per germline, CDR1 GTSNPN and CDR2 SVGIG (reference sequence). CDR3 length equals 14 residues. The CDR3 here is CAWSQRGSGNTIYF. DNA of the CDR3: TGTGCCTGGAGCCAACGAGGCTCTGGAAACACCATATATTTT.

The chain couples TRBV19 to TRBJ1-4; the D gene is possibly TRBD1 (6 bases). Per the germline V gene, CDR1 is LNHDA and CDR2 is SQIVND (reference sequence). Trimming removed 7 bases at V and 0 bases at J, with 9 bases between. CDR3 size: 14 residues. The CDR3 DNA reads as TGTGCCAGTACCCGGACAGCAACTAATGAAAAACTGTTTTTT. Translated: CASTRTATNEKLFF.

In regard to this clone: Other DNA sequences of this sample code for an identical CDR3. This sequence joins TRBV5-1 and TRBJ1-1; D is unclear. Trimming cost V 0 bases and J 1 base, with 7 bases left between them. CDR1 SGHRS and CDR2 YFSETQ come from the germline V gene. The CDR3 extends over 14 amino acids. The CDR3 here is CASSLVAGNTEAFF. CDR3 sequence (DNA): TGCGCCAGCAGCTTGGTCGCAGGGAACACTGAAGCTTTCTTT.

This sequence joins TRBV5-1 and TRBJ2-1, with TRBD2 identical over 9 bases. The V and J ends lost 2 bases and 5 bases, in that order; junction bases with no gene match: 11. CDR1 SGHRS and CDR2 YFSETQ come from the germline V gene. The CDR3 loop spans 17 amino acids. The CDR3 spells CASSLYLAGGRNNEQFF. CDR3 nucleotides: TGCGCCAGCAGCTTATATCTGGCGGGAGGGCGGAACAATGAGCAGTTCTTC.

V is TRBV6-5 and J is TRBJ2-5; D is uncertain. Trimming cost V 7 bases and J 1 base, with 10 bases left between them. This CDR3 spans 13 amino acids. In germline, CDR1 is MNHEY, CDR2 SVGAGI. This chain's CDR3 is CASIWASQETQYF. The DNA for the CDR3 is TGTGCCAGCATTTGGGCCAGCCAAGAGACCCAGTACTTC.

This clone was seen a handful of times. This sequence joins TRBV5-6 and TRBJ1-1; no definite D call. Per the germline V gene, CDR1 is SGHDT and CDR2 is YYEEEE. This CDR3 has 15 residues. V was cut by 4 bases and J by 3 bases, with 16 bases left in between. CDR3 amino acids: CASSPPWPRDTEAFF. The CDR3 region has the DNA TGTGCCAGCAGCCCCCCTTGGCCCCGGGACACTGAAGCTTTCTTT.

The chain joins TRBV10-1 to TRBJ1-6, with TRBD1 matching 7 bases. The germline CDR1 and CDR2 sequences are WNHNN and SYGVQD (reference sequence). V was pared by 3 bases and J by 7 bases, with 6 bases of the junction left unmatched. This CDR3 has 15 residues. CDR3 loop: CASSEHKGANSPLHF. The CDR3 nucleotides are TGCGCCAGCAGTGAACACAAGGGGGCAAATTCACCCCTCCACTTT.

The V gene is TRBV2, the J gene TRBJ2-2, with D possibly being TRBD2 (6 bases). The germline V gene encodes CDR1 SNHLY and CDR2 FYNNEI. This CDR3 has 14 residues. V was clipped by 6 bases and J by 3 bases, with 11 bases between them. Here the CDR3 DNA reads TGTGCCAGCAGGGGGGACTCCGACACCGGGGAGCTGTTTTTT. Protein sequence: CASRGDSDTGELFF.

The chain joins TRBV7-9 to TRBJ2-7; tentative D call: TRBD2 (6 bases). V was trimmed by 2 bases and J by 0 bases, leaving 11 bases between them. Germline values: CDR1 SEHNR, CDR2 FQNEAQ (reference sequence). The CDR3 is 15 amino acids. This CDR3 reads CASSLFGGSSYEQYF. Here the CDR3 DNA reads TGTGCCAGCAGCTTATTTGGGGGGAGCTCCTACGAGCAGTACTTC.

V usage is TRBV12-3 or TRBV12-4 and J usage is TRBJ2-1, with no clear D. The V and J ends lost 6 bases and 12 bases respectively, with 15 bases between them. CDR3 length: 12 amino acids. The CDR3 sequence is CASSSSGTRQFF. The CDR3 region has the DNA TGTGCCAGCAGCTCCTCTGGTACTCGGCAGTTCTTC.

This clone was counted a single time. In DNA form, the CDR3 reads TGTGCCAGTAGTATGAGACAGGCCCCAGATACGCAGTATTTT. Protein product: CASSMRQAPDTQYF. This rearrangement joins TRBV19 to TRBJ2-3; D is possibly TRBD1 (6 bases). Between the trimmed V and J ends, which lost 3 bases and 4 bases, there was a span of 11 bases. The CDR3 runs 14 residues. From germline, CDR1 is LNHDA and CDR2 SQIVND (reference sequence).

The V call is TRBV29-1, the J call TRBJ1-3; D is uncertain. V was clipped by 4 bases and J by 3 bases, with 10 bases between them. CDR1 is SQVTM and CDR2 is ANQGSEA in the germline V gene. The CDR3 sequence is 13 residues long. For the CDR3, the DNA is TGCAGCGTTGCGGGGTCAAGTGGAAACACCATATATTTT. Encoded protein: CSVAGSSGNTIYF.

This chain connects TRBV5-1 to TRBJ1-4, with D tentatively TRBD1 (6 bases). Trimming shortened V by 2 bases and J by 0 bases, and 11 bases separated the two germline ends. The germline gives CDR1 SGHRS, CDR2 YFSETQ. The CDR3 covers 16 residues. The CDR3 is CASSFGDTSTNEKLFF. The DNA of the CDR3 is TGCGCCAGCAGCTTCGGGGACACCTCAACTAATGAAAAACTGTTTTTT.

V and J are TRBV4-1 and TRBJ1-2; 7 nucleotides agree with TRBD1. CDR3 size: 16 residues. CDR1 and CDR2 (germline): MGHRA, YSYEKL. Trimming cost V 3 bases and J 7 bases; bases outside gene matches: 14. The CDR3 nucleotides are TGCGCCAGCAGCCACTTAGGCGAAGGGGGCCTCGCTGGCTACACCTTC. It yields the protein CASSHLGEGGLAGYTF.